Here is one TCR beta chain with its context. In the original workflow: Amplified reference gene primers provided the basis for estimating nucleated cell counts. Measured with immunoSEQ multiplex PCR; TCRdb has only the in-frame clones, and not every one. Clonal size and the V and J genes are those of that table, whereas D and trimming came from the DNA. The repertoire holds over 300,000 clones, with around 90% as singletons. These data belong to a study of blood T cell repertoires in COVID-19. Overall study: COVID-19 samples, acute and convalescent, were from the United States, Italy and Spain. In each case, the material was cDNA or gDNA derived from T cells, B-cell-depleted T cells, or PBMCs.

The CDR3 has 14 residues. Germline trimming cut 0 bases from V and 8 bases from J; bases unmatched to any gene: 7. In germline, CDR1 is SGDLS, CDR2 YYNGEE. The receptor comes from a man in his late teens or twenties with active or convalescent COVID-19. Sequencing was done on a sample of peripheral blood. The chain is built from TRBV9 and TRBJ1-2, with 7 bases matching TRBD1. CDR3 nucleotide sequence: TGTGCCAGCAGCGTAGCTACGGGGACAGAAGGCTACACCTTC. The encoded protein is CASSVATGTEGYTF.